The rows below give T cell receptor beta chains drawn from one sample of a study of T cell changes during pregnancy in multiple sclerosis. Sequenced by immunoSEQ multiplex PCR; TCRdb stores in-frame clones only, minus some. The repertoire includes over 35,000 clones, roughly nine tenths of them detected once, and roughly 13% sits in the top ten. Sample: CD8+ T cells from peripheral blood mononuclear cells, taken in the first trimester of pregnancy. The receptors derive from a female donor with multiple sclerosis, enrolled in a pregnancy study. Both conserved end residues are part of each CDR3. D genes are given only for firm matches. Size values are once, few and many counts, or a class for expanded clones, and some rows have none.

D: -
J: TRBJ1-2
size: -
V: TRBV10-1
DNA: TGCGCCAGCAGTCAAGACAGGACCTTCGATGGCTACACCTTC
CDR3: CASSQDRTFDGYTF

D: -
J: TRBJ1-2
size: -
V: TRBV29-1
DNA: TGCAGCGTTGACCGGGAAGGGAACTATGGCTACACCTTC
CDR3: CSVDREGNYGYTF

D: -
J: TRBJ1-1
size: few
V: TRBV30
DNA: TGTGCCTGGAGTGTCGGGGATTACACTGAAGCTTTCTTT
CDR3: CAWSVGDYTEAFF

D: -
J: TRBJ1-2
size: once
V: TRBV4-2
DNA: TGTGCCAGCAGCCCCGGGGTGGGCAGCGCTGGCTACACCTTC
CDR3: CASSPGVGSAGYTF

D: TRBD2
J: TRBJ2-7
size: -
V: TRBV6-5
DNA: TGTGCCAGCAGTCCACTAGCGGGGAGCTCCTACGAGCAGTACTTC
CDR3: CASSPLAGSSYEQYF

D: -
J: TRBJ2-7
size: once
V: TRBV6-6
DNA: TGTGCCAGCAGACCCCCCGGGACTAAGGGGGCCTACGAGCAGTACTTC
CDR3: CASRPPGTKGAYEQYF

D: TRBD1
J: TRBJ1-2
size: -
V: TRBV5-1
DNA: TGCGCCAGCAGCCCGACAGGGCCTAATGTACGCTATGGCTACACCTTC
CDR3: CASSPTGPNVRYGYTF

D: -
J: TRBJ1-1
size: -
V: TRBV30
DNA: TGTGCCTGGAGTTTCTCCAGTGCAGGGCCCACTGAAGCTTTCTTT
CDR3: CAWSFSSAGPTEAFF

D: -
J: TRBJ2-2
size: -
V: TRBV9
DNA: TGTGCCAGCACCAAAGGGGATACCGGGGAGCTGTTTTTT
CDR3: CASTKGDTGELFF

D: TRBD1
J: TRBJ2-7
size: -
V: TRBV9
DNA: TGTGCCAGCAGCCCCCGACAGGGAAAGGCCTACGAGCAGTACTTC
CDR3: CASSPRQGKAYEQYF

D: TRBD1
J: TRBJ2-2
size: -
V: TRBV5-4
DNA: TGTGCCAGCAGCTCGACAGGGGGAAACGGGGAGCTGTTTTTT
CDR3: CASSSTGGNGELFF

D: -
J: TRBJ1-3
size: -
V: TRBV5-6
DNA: TGTGCCAGCAGCGCCGGGGGGGCAGGTGGAAACACCATATATTTT
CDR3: CASSAGGAGGNTIYF

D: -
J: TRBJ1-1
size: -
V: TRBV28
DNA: TGTGCCAGCAGTTTCTGGCGACAAGACACCCTACGAGCTTTCTTT
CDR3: CASSFWRQDTLRAFF

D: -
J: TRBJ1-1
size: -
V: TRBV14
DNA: TGTGCCAGCCAAATAACAGGGAACACTGAAGCTTTCTTT
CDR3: CASQITGNTEAFF

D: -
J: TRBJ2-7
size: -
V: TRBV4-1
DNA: TGCGCCAGCAGCCAAGATCTGAGCTACGAGCAGTACTTC
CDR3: CASSQDLSYEQYF

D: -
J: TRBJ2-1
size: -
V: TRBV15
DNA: TGTGCCACAGCTAGGGACCCTAGCGACAATGAGCAGTTCTTC
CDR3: CATARDPSDNEQFF

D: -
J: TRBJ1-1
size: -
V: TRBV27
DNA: TGTGCCAGCAGTAACCACAGGGATCTGAACACTGAAGCTTTCTTT
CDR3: CASSNHRDLNTEAFF

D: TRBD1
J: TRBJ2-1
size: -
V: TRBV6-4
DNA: TGTGCCAGCAGTGACTCGACAGGGGGTCCTGATGAGCAGTTCTTC
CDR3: CASSDSTGGPDEQFF

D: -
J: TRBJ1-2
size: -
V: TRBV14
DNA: TGTGCCAGCAGCCAAGCGGGGGGGAGACCCTATGGCTACACCTTC
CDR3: CASSQAGGRPYGYTF

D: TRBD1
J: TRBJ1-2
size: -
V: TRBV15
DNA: TGTGCCACCAGCAGAGATCCAGGGACAGGGTTTTCGTCGGATGGCTACACCTTC
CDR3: CATSRDPGTGFSSDGYTF

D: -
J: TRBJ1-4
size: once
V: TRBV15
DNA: TGTGCCACCGAGAGTGGGGGGGAGGGGGATGAAAAACTGTTTTTT
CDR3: CATESGGEGDEKLFF

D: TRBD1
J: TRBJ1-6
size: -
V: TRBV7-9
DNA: TGTGCCAGCAGCTTAGCCGGGACAGCTAATTCACCCCTCCACTTT
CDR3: CASSLAGTANSPLHF

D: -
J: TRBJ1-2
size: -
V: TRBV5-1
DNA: TGCGCCAGCAGCTTGTTTGAGGGGGTCGGAGGTGGCTACACCTTC
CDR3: CASSLFEGVGGGYTF

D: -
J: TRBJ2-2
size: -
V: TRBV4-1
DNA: TGCGCCAGCAGCCCGACTTCGGAGGTAGGCCTCGGGACCGGGGAGCTGTTTTTT
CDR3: CASSPTSEVGLGTGELFF

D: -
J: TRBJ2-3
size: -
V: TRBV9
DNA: TGTGCCAGCAGCGCCGAGGGGGAAAGCACAGATACGCAGTATTTT
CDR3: CASSAEGESTDTQYF

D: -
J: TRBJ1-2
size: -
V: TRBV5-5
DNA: TGTGCCAGCAGCGACGGACTAGGGGCATATGGCTACACCTTC
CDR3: CASSDGLGAYGYTF

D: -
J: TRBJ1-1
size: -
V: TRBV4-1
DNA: TGCGCCAGCAGCCCCCTTGAGGGAGACACTGAAGCTTTCTTT
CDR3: CASSPLEGDTEAFF

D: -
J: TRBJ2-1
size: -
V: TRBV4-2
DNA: TGTGCCAGCAGCCAAGGAGACACTGAGCAGTTCTTC
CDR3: CASSQGDTEQFF

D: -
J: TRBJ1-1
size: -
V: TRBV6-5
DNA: TGTGCCAGCAGTTACCTCGGCACTGAAGCTTTCTTT
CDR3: CASSYLGTEAFF

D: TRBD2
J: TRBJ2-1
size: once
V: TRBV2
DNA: TGTGCCAAAAGACTAGCGGGGAACAATGAGCAGTTCTTC
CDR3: CAKRLAGNNEQFF

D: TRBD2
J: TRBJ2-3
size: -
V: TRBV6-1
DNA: TGTGCCAGCAGTGAAGAATGGATTAGCGGGGGAAACACAGATACGCAGTATTTT
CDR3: CASSEEWISGGNTDTQYF

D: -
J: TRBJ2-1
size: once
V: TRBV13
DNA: TGTGCCAGCACCTCCTTTAGAACTACTTACTCCAATGAGCAGTTCTTC
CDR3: CASTSFRTTYSNEQFF

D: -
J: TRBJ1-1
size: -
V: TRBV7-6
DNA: TGTGCCAGCACCCCATGGGGGGTAGGAAACACTGAAGCTTTCTTT
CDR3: CASTPWGVGNTEAFF

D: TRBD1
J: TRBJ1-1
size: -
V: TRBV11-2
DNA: TGTGCCAGCAGCGCACAGGGGCAGAACACTGAAGCTTTCTTT
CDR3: CASSAQGQNTEAFF

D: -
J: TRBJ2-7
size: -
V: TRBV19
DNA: TGTGCCAGTAGTACCCTGGTAGGGGGCTACGAGCAGTACTTC
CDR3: CASSTLVGGYEQYF

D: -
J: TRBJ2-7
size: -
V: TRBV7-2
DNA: TGTGCCAGCAGCTTCGACCAGGGGTACGAGCAGTACTTC
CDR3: CASSFDQGYEQYF

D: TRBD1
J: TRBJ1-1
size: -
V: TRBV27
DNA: TGTGCCAGCAGCCGCACAGGGGGAGACACTGAAGCTTTCTTT
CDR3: CASSRTGGDTEAFF

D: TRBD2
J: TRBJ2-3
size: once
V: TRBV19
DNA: TGTGCCAGTAGTGCCCGGAAACGGGGGGGCCCCACAGATACGCAGTATTTT
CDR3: CASSARKRGGPTDTQYF

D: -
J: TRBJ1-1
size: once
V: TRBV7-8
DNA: TGTGCCAGCAGCTTCCTGGAAGCGACTGAAGCTTTCTTT
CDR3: CASSFLEATEAFF

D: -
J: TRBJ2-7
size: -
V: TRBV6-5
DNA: TGTGCCAGCAGTTACGGCCCCAACGAGCAGTACTTC
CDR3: CASSYGPNEQYF

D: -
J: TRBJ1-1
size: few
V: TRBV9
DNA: TGTGCCAGCAGCGTCACAGGGAAGGGATTTCCCCCCGAAGCTTTCTTT
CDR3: CASSVTGKGFPPEAFF

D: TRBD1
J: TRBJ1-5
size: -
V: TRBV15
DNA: TGTGCCACCAGCAGAGGGGGCGACAGGGATCAGCCCCAGCATTTT
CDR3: CATSRGGDRDQPQHF

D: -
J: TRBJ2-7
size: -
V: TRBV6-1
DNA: TGTGCCAGCAGTGAACCCCTCCTAGCCCCTCTTCTCGAGCAGTACTTC
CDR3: CASSEPLLAPLLEQYF

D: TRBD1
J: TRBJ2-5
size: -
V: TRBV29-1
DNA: TGCAGCGTGGATACAGGGGATCTAGAGACCCAGTACTTC
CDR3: CSVDTGDLETQYF

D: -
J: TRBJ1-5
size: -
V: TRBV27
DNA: TGTGCCAGCAGTTTAAACAGGGCGAATCAGCCCCAGCATTTT
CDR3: CASSLNRANQPQHF

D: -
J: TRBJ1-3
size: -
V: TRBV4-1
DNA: TGCGCCAGCAGCCAAGACCGGGGTTCAGCGGGAAACACCATATATTTT
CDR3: CASSQDRGSAGNTIYF

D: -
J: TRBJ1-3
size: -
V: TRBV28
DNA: TGTGCCAGCAGCCCCACAGGTTTTGGAAACACCATATATTTT
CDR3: CASSPTGFGNTIYF

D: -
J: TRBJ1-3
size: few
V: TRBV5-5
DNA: TGTGCCAGCAGCTTGTTGCGGGGGTTAGGTGGAAACACCATATATTTT
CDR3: CASSLLRGLGGNTIYF

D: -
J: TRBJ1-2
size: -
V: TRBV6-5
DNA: TGTGCCAGCAGGACGACGGGAAACTATGGCTACACCTTC
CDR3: CASRTTGNYGYTF

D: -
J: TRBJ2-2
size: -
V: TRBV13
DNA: TGTGCCAGCAGCTTAGAGGGGGCGGAGGGCACCGGGGAGCTGTTTTTT
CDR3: CASSLEGAEGTGELFF

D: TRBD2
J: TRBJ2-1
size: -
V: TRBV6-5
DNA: TGTGCCAGCAGTTACTCCGGGACTAGCTCCTACAATGAGCAGTTCTTC
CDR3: CASSYSGTSSYNEQFF

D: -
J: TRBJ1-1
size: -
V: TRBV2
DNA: TGTGCCAGCAGTGAAGGGGGCACGAACACTGAAGCTTTCTTT
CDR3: CASSEGGTNTEAFF

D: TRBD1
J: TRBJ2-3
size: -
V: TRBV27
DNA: TGTGCCAGCAGTTTAATGACAGGGGCTAGCACAGATACGCAGTATTTT
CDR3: CASSLMTGASTDTQYF

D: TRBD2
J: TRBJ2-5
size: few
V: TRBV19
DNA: TGTGCCAGCCAGGGACTAGCGGATCAAGAGACCCAGTACTTC
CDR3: CASQGLADQETQYF

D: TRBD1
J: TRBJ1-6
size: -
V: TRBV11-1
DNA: TGTGCCAGCAGCTTAACGTCGGGACAGCTAAATTCACCCCTCCACTTT
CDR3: CASSLTSGQLNSPLHF

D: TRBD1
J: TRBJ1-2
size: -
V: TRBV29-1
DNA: TGCAGCGTTGACTCAGGGGACAGGGGGCTAGGCTACACCTTC
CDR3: CSVDSGDRGLGYTF

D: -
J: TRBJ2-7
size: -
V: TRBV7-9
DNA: TGTGCCAGCAGCCTTATAGGGAGGGACACTGACTCCTACGAGCAGTACTTC
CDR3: CASSLIGRDTDSYEQYF

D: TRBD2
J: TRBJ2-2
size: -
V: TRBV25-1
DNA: TGTGCCACTTCCGGGACTAGCGGGGCCGTTATAGGGGGGGAGCTGTTTTTT
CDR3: CATSGTSGAVIGGELFF